This T cell receptor (beta chain) was identified in a study of blood T cell repertoires in COVID-19. Original methodology: Estimated nucleated cell counts came from reference gene primer amplification. The data were produced by immunoSEQ multiplex PCR, yet TCRdb's version contains in-frame clones alone and is incomplete. From that table come the V and J calls and clone size; the DNA was used to work out D and trimming. The sample yields 200,000 or so clones, almost 85% seen once. After removal of 8 bases from V and 5 bases from J, the junction contained 11 bases not matched to a gene. The germline CDR1 and CDR2 sequences are GTSNPN and SVGIG (reference sequence). This CDR3 is 13 amino acids long.

Sequencing input: peripheral blood. The clonotype comes from a woman between 65 and 79 years old with active or convalescent COVID-19. This chain uses TRBV30 with TRBJ2-7; 8 nucleotides line up with TRBD1. The CDR3, as DNA: TGTGCCCGAGACAGGGGCGTTGGGGACGAGCAGTACTTC. Amino acid sequence: CARDRGVGDEQYF.